This T cell receptor (beta chain) was profiled in a study of T-cell reconstitution after alpha-beta-depleted transplantation in children. A TCRbeta library incorporating unique molecular identifiers was prepared. TCRdb itself ran the PCR reads through MiXCR, one entry per CDR3 protein. The table has fewer than 550,000 distinct CDR3 sequences, approximately 10% seen once. This clonotype was seen at least ten times. The source is a female patient aged 2-15 years who had a stem cell transplant for aplastic anemia, so the T cells may come from the graft donor. The sample consisted of PBMCs, mostly from graft donor cells, taken 180 days after TCRalphabeta/CD19-depleted stem cell transplant.

The CDR3 nucleotides read TGCAGTGCCGGGACTAGCGGGAGGATGTACAATGAGCAGTTCTTC. Translated, it gives CSAGTSGRMYNEQFF. The V and J genes are TRBV20-1 and TRBJ2-1; 15 nucleotides agree with TRBD2. CDR3 length equals 15 residues. Germline CDR1 is DFQATT and CDR2 is SNEGSKA (reference sequence). J lost 4 bases, V lost 6 bases, and 4 bases had no gene match.